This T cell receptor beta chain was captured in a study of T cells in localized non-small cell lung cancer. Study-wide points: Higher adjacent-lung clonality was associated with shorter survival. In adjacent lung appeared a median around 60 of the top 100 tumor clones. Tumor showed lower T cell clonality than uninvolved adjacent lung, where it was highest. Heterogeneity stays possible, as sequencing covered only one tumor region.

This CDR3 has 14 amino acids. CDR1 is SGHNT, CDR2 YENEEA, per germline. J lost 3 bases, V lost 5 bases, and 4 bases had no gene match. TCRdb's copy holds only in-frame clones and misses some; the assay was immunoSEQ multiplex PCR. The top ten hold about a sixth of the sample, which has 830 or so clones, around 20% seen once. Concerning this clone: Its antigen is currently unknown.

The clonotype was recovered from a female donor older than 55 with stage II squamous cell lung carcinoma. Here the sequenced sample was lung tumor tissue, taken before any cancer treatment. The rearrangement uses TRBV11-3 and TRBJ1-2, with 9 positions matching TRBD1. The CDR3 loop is CASSPWTGDYGYTF. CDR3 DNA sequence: TGTGCCAGCAGCCCTTGGACAGGGGACTATGGCTACACCTTC. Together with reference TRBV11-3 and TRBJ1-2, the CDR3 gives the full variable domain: EAGVVQSPRYKIIEKKQPVAFWCNPISGHNTLYWYLQNLGQGPELLIRYENEEAVDDSQLPKDRFSAERLKGVDSTLKIQPAELGDSAVYLCASSPWTGDYGYTFGSGTRLTVV.